This T cell receptor beta chain was captured in a study of blood T cell repertoires in COVID-19. Germline CDR1 is SGHKS and CDR2 is YYEKEE (reference sequence). The CDR3 runs 14 residues. V was shortened by 4 bases and J by 9 bases, with 17 bases between the two germline ends. Participants were aged roughly 18 to 89 years from around 26 US areas. Participants had their cohort set by participant-reported clinical history. How the authors handled the data: Cell counts per sample came from amplifying reference gene primers. Clones were sequenced by immunoSEQ multiplex PCR, and TCRdb holds only the in-frame ones, with some missing. The V and J calls and the clone size are those of that table, but D and trimming were determined from the DNA. The sample lists 150,000 or so clones; roughly 80% were seen once. In this sample, this clone turned up a few times.

The chain links TRBV5-5 to TRBJ2-1; D is possibly TRBD2 (6 bases). Input material: PBMCs or T cells enriched from blood (not recorded which). This TCR was sampled from a woman aged 40-49 years with acute COVID-19. In nucleotides, the CDR3 is TGTGCCAGCAGCCCCCGGGCCTCCGGGAGTGAGCAGTTCTTC. It specifies CASSPRASGSEQFF.